This T cell receptor (beta chain) was captured by sequencing in a study of T cells after posttransplantation cyclophosphamide. Study observations and caveats: Later blood repertoires were often dominated by clones from the donor CD8+ memory compartment. TRB overlap between skin or GI tissue T cells and blood was limited. After PTCy, TRB diversity resembled that of CNI/methotrexate controls.

The related graft donor's blood sample was taken on the day of bone marrow donation. TCRdb's table, derived via immunoSEQ multiplex PCR, lists solely in-frame clones and lacks some. The repertoire consists of over 20,000 clones, none detected only once. At least ten counts were recorded for this clone. Its antigen is as yet unknown. The specimen was PBMCs. The sequence derives from a man between 50 and 59 years old in good health, CMV-negative, and a related stem cell transplant donor.

For the CDR3, the DNA is TGTGCCAGCAGTGAGGACAGGGCCGGAAACACCATATATTTT. Protein product: CASSEDRAGNTIYF. This rearrangement joins TRBV28 to TRBJ1-3; 8 nucleotides line up with TRBD1. Unmatched junction bases numbered 4, after V lost 5 bases and J lost 4 bases. The germline gives CDR1 MDHEN, CDR2 SYDVKM. The CDR3 has 14 amino acids.